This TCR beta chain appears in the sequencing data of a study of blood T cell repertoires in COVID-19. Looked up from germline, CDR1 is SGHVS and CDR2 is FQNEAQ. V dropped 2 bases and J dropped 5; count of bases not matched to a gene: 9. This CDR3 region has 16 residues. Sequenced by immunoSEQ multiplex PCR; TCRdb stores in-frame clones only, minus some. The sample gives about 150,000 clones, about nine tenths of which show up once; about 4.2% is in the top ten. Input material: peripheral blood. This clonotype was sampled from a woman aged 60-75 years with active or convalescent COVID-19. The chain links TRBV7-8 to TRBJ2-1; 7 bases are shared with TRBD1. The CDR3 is CASSLNVGQSNNEQFF. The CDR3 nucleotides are TGTGCCAGCAGCTTAAATGTGGGACAGTCCAACAATGAGCAGTTCTTC.